The entry that follows covers one TCR beta chain sequence. Germline assignment: CDR1 SGHDN and CDR2 FVKESK. This CDR3 is built from 17 residues. Losses at the gene ends were 0 bases for V and 0 bases for J; bases not matched to a gene: 4. TCRdb passed the 5' RACE reads through MiXCR, listing each CDR3 protein once. The data show over 60,000 distinct CDR3 sequences, roughly 14% seen once. The source of the sample is a study of early T cells in non-severe SARS-CoV-2 infection. The chain couples TRBV14 to TRBJ2-1; 8 nucleotides line up with TRBD1. This sequence was found in an adult who was a healthcare worker with PCR-confirmed SARS-CoV-2 infection or an uninfected control (not recorded which). Sequences were obtained from whole blood. The CDR3 region is CASSQEGQGGSYNEQFF. In nucleotides, the CDR3 is TGTGCCAGCAGCCAAGAAGGACAGGGTGGCTCCTACAATGAGCAGTTCTTC. Full variable domain (missing parts from reference TRBV14 and TRBJ2-1): EAGVTQFPSHSVIEKGQTVTLRCDPISGHDNLYWYRRVMGKEIKFLLHFVKESKQDESGMPNNRFLAERTGGTYSTLKVQPAELEDSGVYFCASSQEGQGGSYNEQFFGPGTRLTVL.